This T cell receptor beta chain emerged from a study of T cells in localized non-small cell lung cancer. Overall study results and limits: In the blood, greater T cell density corresponded to longer overall survival. In adjacent lung appeared a median around 62 of the top 100 tumor clones. Uninvolved neighboring lung showed the greatest T cell clonality, exceeding tumor. It remains possible that heterogeneity exists, since only one tumor region was sequenced.

As for this clone: Its antigen is unknown.

The table came from immunoSEQ multiplex PCR; TCRdb's copy has only in-frame clones and leaves some out. The sample carries about 40,000 clones, about 91% recorded once. The CDR3 covers 15 residues. Trimming took 2 bases from V and 9 from J; bases not matched to a gene: 8. Germline V CDR1 and CDR2: SEHNR, FQNEAQ (reference sequence). Sequenced material: PBMCs, taken before any cancer treatment. This clonotype originated in a woman aged 40-70 years with stage II lung adenocarcinoma. This sequence joins TRBV7-9 and TRBJ2-1; 9 bases map to TRBD2. This chain's CDR3 is CASSLLGGRAVEQFF. As DNA, the CDR3 is TGTGCCAGCAGCTTACTCGGCGGGAGGGCCGTTGAGCAGTTCTTC.